This T cell receptor beta chain was sequenced for a study of technical replicates of blood from a handful of donors. This clone has a single count. Germline CDR1 MGHRA, CDR2 YSYEKL. CDR3 length: 15 residues. With 4 bases removed from V and 4 bases from J, the gap between germline ends came to 15 bases. Data came from immunoSEQ multiplex PCR; TCRdb stores just in-frame clones and leaves some out. The sample yields roughly 85,000 clones, about 94% seen once. The TCR originated in a human donor in good health. The sequenced sample was T cells isolated from PBMCs. The chain employs TRBV4-1 and TRBJ2-3; a weak D match, TRBD2 (7 bases). The CDR3 reads CASSPLAGASDTQYF. CDR3 sequence (DNA): TGCGCCAGCAGCCCCTTGGCGGGGGCCTCAGATACGCAGTATTTT.